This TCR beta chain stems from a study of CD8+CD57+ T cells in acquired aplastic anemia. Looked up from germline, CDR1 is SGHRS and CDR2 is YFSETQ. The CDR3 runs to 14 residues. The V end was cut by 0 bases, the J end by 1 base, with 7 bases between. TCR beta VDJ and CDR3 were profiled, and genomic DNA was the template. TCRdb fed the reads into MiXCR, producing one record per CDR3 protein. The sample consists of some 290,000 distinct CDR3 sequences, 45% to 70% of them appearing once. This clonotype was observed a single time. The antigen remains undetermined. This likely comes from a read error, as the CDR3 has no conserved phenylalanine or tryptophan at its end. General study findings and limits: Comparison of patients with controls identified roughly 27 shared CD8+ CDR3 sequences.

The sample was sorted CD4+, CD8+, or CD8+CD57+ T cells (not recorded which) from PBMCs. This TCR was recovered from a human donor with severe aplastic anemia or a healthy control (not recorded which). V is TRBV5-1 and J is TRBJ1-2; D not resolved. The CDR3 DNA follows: TGCGCCAGCAGCTTGGGAGCGAGTAACTATGGCTACACCTCC. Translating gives CASSLGASNYGYTS.